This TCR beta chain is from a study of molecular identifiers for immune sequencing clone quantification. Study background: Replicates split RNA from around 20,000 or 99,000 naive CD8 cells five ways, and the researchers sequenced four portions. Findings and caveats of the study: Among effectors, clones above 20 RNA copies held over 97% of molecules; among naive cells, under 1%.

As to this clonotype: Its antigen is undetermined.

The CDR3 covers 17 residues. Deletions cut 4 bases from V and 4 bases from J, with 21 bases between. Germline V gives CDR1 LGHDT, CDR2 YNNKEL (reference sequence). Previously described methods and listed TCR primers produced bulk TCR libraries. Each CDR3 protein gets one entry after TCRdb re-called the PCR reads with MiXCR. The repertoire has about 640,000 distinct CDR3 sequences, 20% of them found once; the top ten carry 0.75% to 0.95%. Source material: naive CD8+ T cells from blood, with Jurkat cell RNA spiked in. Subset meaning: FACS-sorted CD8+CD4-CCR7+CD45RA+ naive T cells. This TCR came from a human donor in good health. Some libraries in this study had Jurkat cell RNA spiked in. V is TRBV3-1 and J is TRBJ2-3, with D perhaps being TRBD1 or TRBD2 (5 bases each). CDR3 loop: CASSRTRDPQVADTQYF. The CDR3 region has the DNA TGTGCCAGCAGCCGAACCCGGGACCCCCAAGTTGCAGATACGCAGTATTTT.